The 10 T cell receptor beta chains below were found in one sample sequenced in a study of blood T cell repertoires in COVID-19. The repertoire was sequenced with immunoSEQ multiplex PCR; TCRdb's copy has only in-frame clones and lacks some. This sample has 100,000 to 150,000 clones, with about 81% found just once. Sequencing input: PBMCs or T cells enriched from blood (not recorded which). All receptors come from a man aged 40-49 years with acute COVID-19.

The chain links TRBV28 to TRBJ2-1, with TRBD2 as a possible D gene (6 bases). The CDR3 contains 13 residues. Germline V gives CDR1 MDHEN, CDR2 SYDVKM. The V and J ends lost 7 bases and 0 bases respectively, with 7 bases between them. The CDR3 reads CASNGGSYNEQFF. The CDR3 nucleotides read TGTGCCAGCAACGGGGGCTCCTACAATGAGCAGTTCTTC.

The rearrangement joins TRBV6-9 to TRBJ1-4, with a tentative D call TRBD1 (6 bases). The ends were cut back, 4 bases at V and 7 bases at J, with 13 bases in the middle. The length of the CDR3 is 14 residues. The V gene's germline CDR1 is MNHGY and CDR2 SVAAGI. In DNA form, the CDR3 reads TGTGCCAGCAGTTCACAGGGTGATGGTGAAAAACTGTTTTTT. Encoded protein: CASSSQGDGEKLFF.

This chain joins TRBV2 and TRBJ1-6; unclear D gene. With 1 base removed from V and 7 bases from J, the gap between germline ends came to 14 bases. CDR1 and CDR2 (germline): SNHLY, FYNNEI. The CDR3 is made up of 16 amino acids. DNA of the CDR3: TGTGCCAGCAGTGAAGGCGGAGGTTCGCGAAATTCACCCCTCCACTTT. This translates into CASSEGGGSRNSPLHF. The complete variable domain, with remaining parts taken from reference TRBV2 and TRBJ1-6, reads EPEVTQTPSHQVTQMGQEVILRCVPISNHLYFYWYRQILGQKVEFLVSFYNNEISEKSEIFDDQFSVERPDGSNFTLKIRSTKLEDSAMYFCASSEGGGSRNSPLHFGNGTRLTVT.

CDR3 protein: CAFQRGGGMETQYF. CDR3 DNA: TGTGCCTTCCAGCGGGGGGGTGGGATGGAGACCCAGTACTTC. The chain combines TRBV30 with TRBJ2-5, with 10 bases that match TRBD2. This CDR3 is 14 amino acids long. The germline V gene has CDR1 GTSNPN and CDR2 SVGIG (reference sequence). Germline trimming cut 7 bases from V and 5 bases from J; bases unmatched to any gene: 10.

V gene TRBV19 combines with J gene TRBJ2-2; tentatively, D is TRBD1 (5 bases). Trimming stripped 5 bases from V and 1 base from J, with 11 bases between. Germline CDR1 reads LNHDA; CDR2 reads SQIVND (reference sequence). The CDR3 totals 15 residues. The CDR3 DNA follows: TGTGCCAGTAGTGACAGCGCCCTGAACACCGGGGAGCTGTTTTTT. Translation gives CASSDSALNTGELFF.

This clone turned up a few times. This chain uses TRBV24-1 with TRBJ2-5; 9 bases map to TRBD2. Germline-derived CDR1 and CDR2 are KGHDR and SFDVKD. The CDR3 length is 15 residues. Trimming took 5 bases from V and 4 from J; bases not matched to a gene: 7. CDR3 DNA: TGTGCCACCAGTGCCCTTCTAGCGGGATCAGAGACCCAGTACTTC. Its protein is CATSALLAGSETQYF.

The CDR3 loop reads CASGTGREVEKLFF. DNA for the CDR3: TGTGCCAGTGGAACAGGGAGAGAGGTTGAAAAACTGTTTTTT. The chain uses TRBV19 and TRBJ1-4; D may be TRBD1 (6 bases). Trimming took 8 bases from V and 7 from J, leaving 17 bases between them. Germline assignment: CDR1 LNHDA and CDR2 SQIVND (reference sequence). The CDR3 sequence is 14 residues long.

This clone was counted at least ten times. The chain couples TRBV28 to TRBJ2-7; 7 bases are shared with TRBD1. CDR3 length: 15 amino acids. In germline, CDR1 is MDHEN, CDR2 SYDVKM. Trimming removed 2 bases from V and 1 base from J; junction bases left unmatched: 5. The CDR3 sequence is CASSLPGQFSYEQYF. The CDR3 DNA sequence: TGTGCCAGCAGTTTACCGGGACAGTTTTCCTACGAGCAGTACTTC.

This clone showed up just once. V is TRBV11-3 and J is TRBJ1-1; TRBD1 agrees at 10 bases. With 3 bases clipped from V and 3 bases from J, the junction kept 13 bases outside the gene matches. This CDR3 has 18 residues. Germline values: CDR1 SGHNT, CDR2 YENEEA. CDR3 nucleotide sequence: TGTGCCAGCAGCTTCTTGGGTATCGGGACAGGGGCCGACACTGAAGCTTTCTTT. Translation: CASSFLGIGTGADTEAFF.

The chain uses TRBV7-9 and TRBJ1-5, with TRBD1 as a possible D gene (5 bases). In germline, CDR1 is SEHNR, CDR2 FQNEAQ (reference sequence). V was cut by 5 bases and J by 6 bases, with 14 bases left in between. This CDR3 region has 14 residues. CDR3 sequence (DNA): TGTGCCAGCAGCCCGGGGCGGGGAGCTCAGCCCCAGCATTTT. The encoded protein is CASSPGRGAQPQHF.